This TCR beta chain was identified in a study of cytomegalovirus exposure and HLA in healthy donors. The PCR made use of 60 Vbeta and 13 Jbeta primers. Data came from immunoSEQ multiplex PCR; TCRdb stores just in-frame clones and leaves some out. The sample contains about 150,000 clones, more than 75% of which appear only once. Note on this clone: The antigen remains unidentified.

Study observations and caveats: A later look showed TCR association rates differing by HLA locus, highest for DRB1 and lowest for HLA-C. What was likely a sequencing artifact was a cluster of highly shared sequence variants.

Trimming took off 1 base at V and 3 bases at J, with 8 bases between the two ends. Germline V lookup: CDR1 SGHTA, CDR2 FQGTGA. The CDR3 has 14 residues. This TCR was sampled from a man under 40 in good health and CMV-seropositive. This chain links TRBV7-3 with TRBJ2-3; D perhaps matches TRBD2 (6 bases). Sequencing was done on a sample of PBMCs. CDR3 coding DNA: TGTGCCAGCAGCTTAAGGGGGGAGACAGATACGCAGTATTTT. Its protein product is CASSLRGETDTQYF. The whole variable domain, remainder taken from reference TRBV7-3 and TRBJ2-3, is GAGVSQTPSNKVTEKGKYVELRCDPISGHTALYWYRQSLGQGPEFLIYFQGTGAADDSGLPNDRFFAVRPEGSVSTLKIQRTERGDSAVYLCASSLRGETDTQYFGPGTRLTVL.